The clone carrying this TCR beta chain appeared once. The data derive from a study of shared clonotypes between healthy human individuals. Deep-level running was used for the assay. The table came from immunoSEQ multiplex PCR; TCRdb's copy has only in-frame clones and leaves some out. The sample has hundreds of thousands of clones, 96% seen once. This CDR3 is 12 amino acids long. Trimming took off 6 bases at V and 4 bases at J, with 6 bases between the two ends. The germline V gene has CDR1 MDHEN and CDR2 SYDVKM. In the naive CD8 group, cells lacked CD45RO and were positively selected for CCR7, so terminally differentiated effector memory CD45RA+ cells were left out.

V is TRBV28 and J is TRBJ2-2; no definite D call. Sample: naive CD8+ T cells sorted from blood. This clonotype was sampled from a woman aged 30 to 39 in good health. This chain's CDR3 is CASSFITGELFF. In DNA, the CDR3 is TGTGCCAGCAGCTTCATCACCGGGGAGCTGTTTTTT.